The 32 T cell receptor beta chains presented below share a single source sample, sequenced in a study of early T cells in non-severe SARS-CoV-2 infection. In TCRdb, the 5' RACE reads were re-called with MiXCR into one record per CDR3 protein. The sample records tens of thousands of distinct CDR3 sequences, roughly 12% being singletons. Sequenced material: whole blood. The source of these receptors is an adult who was a healthcare worker with PCR-confirmed SARS-CoV-2 infection or an uninfected control (not recorded which).

The CDR3 DNA follows: TGCGCCAGCAGGTGGGACAGGGGCACTGAAGCTTTCTTT. Amino acids: CASRWDRGTEAFF. The chain links TRBV5-1 to TRBJ1-1; 10 bases line up with TRBD1. Germline V CDR1 and CDR2: SGHRS, YFSETQ. The CDR3 is 13 residues long. With 5 bases clipped from V and 4 bases from J, the junction kept 2 bases outside the gene matches.

Ten or more counts support this clonotype. This chain uses TRBV5-1 with TRBJ1-4; D unresolved. V was trimmed by 1 base and J by 4 bases, leaving 8 bases between them. The CDR3 contains 14 residues. Per the germline V gene, CDR1 is SGHRS and CDR2 is YFSETQ. The CDR3 nucleotides are TGCGCCAGCAGCTTGAAAAGTCTTAATGAAAAACTGTTTTTT. Amino acids: CASSLKSLNEKLFF.

In this sample, this clonotype turned up many times. This chain connects TRBV9 to TRBJ2-1; 12 bases are shared with TRBD2. Germline V gives CDR1 SGDLS, CDR2 YYNGEE. The junction had 5 bases not matched to a gene; V was cut back by 3 bases and J by 7 bases. This CDR3 comprises 15 residues. The CDR3 DNA sequence: TGTGCCAGCAGCGCGGGGCTAGCGGGAGGGAATGAGCAGTTCTTC. Translation: CASSAGLAGGNEQFF.

The chain has TRBV7-3 and TRBJ2-2, with unresolved D. The ends were cut back, 5 bases at V and 0 bases at J, with 13 bases in the middle. Germline CDR1 is SGHTA and CDR2 is FQGTGA. The CDR3 has 16 amino acids. The CDR3 DNA is TGTGCCAGCAGCCCCAGAACCTTTTCGAACACCGGGGAGCTGTTTTTT. Amino acid sequence: CASSPRTFSNTGELFF.

This clonotype came up a few times. This CDR3 reads CASSKDSNSPLHF. DNA for the CDR3: TGTGCCAGCAGCAAGGACAGTAATTCACCCCTCCACTTT. The chain recombines TRBV5-5 with TRBJ1-6; D is perhaps TRBD1 (6 bases). The V end lost 4 bases, the J end lost 6 bases, and 8 bases lay between the germline ends. This CDR3 spans 13 amino acids. Germline V CDR1 and CDR2: SGHKS, YYEKEE (reference sequence). The whole variable domain, remainder taken from reference TRBV5-5 and TRBJ1-6, is DAGVTQSPTHLIKTRGQQVTLRCSPISGHKSVSWYQQVLGQGPQFIFQYYEKEERGRGNFPDRFSARQFPNYSSELNVNALLLGDSALYLCASSKDSNSPLHFGNGTRLTVT.

Comments on this clonotype: This clone may be a read error of a much larger clone one base away. This chain uses TRBV6-2 or TRBV6-3 with TRBJ1-2, with 9 bases that match TRBD1. The CDR3 runs 12 residues. Per the germline V gene, CDR1 is MNHEY and CDR2 is SVGEGT. V lost 8 bases, J lost 9 bases, and 7 bases stayed unmatched. Written as DNA, the CDR3 is TGTGCCAGCCGGGACAGGGTTGATAGCTACACCTTC. It encodes CASRDRVDSYTF.

This rearrangement joins TRBV6-2 or TRBV6-3 to TRBJ2-6; 7 bases map to TRBD2. Losses at the gene ends were 6 bases for V and 4 bases for J; bases not matched to a gene: 12. Germline V lookup: CDR1 MNHEY, CDR2 SVGEGT. The CDR3 totals 17 residues. This chain's CDR3 is CASRGGTVQRGANVLTF. CDR3 sequence (DNA): TGTGCCAGCAGGGGGGGGACGGTTCAAAGAGGGGCCAACGTCCTGACTTTC.

This clonotype turned up a few times. V gene TRBV9 combines with J gene TRBJ1-2; unclear D gene. The CDR3 runs to 15 residues. The germline CDR1 and CDR2 sequences are SGDLS and YYNGEE. V dropped 0 bases and J dropped 4 bases, with 13 bases sitting between them. For the CDR3, the DNA is TGTGCCAGCAGCGTAGAGGCCGGCATCCCCTATGGCTACACCTTC. Its protein is CASSVEAGIPYGYTF.

There are a few counts of this clonotype. This chain links TRBV27 with TRBJ1-1; D remains ambiguous. The CDR3 spans 13 residues. V gave up 5 bases and J gave up 3 bases, with 10 bases separating them. The germline V gene has CDR1 MNHEY and CDR2 SMNVEV (reference sequence). In DNA form, the CDR3 reads TGTGCCAGCAGTCCAATGATGGACACTGAAGCTTTCTTT. This gives the protein CASSPMMDTEAFF.

This chain joins TRBV5-1 and TRBJ2-2, with D perhaps matching TRBD1 (6 bases). The CDR3 runs 13 residues. Trimming took off 4 bases at V and 6 bases at J, with 10 bases between the two ends. Germline assignment: CDR1 SGHRS and CDR2 YFSETQ. The CDR3 loop reads CASSRTGSGELFF. In DNA, the CDR3 is TGCGCCAGCAGCAGAACAGGGTCCGGGGAGCTGTTTTTT.

The chain employs TRBV7-2 and TRBJ2-3; a weak D match, TRBD2 (6 bases). The CDR3 covers 16 residues. The germline V gene has CDR1 SGHTA and CDR2 FQGNSA. V was shortened by 5 bases and J by 2 bases, with 17 bases between the two germline ends. The CDR3 bases are TGTGCCAGCAGCCGGATACGGGAGCTCTTCACAGATACGCAGTATTTT. Residues: CASSRIRELFTDTQYF.

This clonotype was counted between two and nine times. The gene calls are TRBV4-2 and TRBJ1-1, with D possibly being TRBD1 (6 bases). Germline V gene data show CDR1 as LGHNA and CDR2 as YNFKEQ. This CDR3 has 15 amino acids. V was shortened by 4 bases and J by 11 bases, with 23 bases between the two germline ends. The CDR3 spells CASSPNRGFGGRAFF. The CDR3 bases are TGTGCCAGCAGCCCGAATCGGGGTTTTGGGGGGCGGGCTTTCTTT.

This clonotype was found a few times. The J gene is TRBJ2-7, the V gene TRBV7-2, with 7 bases lining up with TRBD1. Germline V gene lookup returns CDR1 SGHTA and CDR2 FQGNSA. The CDR3 is 15 amino acids. The V and J ends lost 5 bases and 2 bases, in that order; junction bases with no gene match: 9. The CDR3 loop reads CASSTLPGQTYEQYF. The CDR3 DNA follows: TGTGCCAGCAGCACCCTTCCGGGACAGACCTACGAGCAGTACTTC.

This clonotype was seen more than once but under ten times. The gene calls are TRBV5-6 and TRBJ1-1; D unresolved. The V end lost 3 bases, the J end lost 10 bases, and 16 bases lay between the germline ends. The CDR3 runs to 13 residues. CDR1 and CDR2 from the germline V gene are SGHDT and YYEEEE. The CDR3 here is CASSSGIGRGAFF. The CDR3 region has the DNA TGTGCCAGCAGCTCCGGGATCGGGAGAGGAGCTTTCTTT.

V and J are TRBV24-1 and TRBJ1-5; possibly TRBD1 for D (5 bases). CDR1 is KGHDR, CDR2 SFDVKD, per germline. V lost 0 bases and J 6 bases, leaving 5 bases between the germline ends. The CDR3 is made up of 13 amino acids. The CDR3 sequence is CATSDLQGQPQHF. Here the CDR3 DNA reads TGTGCCACCAGTGATTTGCAGGGTCAGCCCCAGCATTTT.

The chain carries TRBV7-3 and TRBJ2-3, with TRBD2 matching 7 bases. The CDR3 sequence is 16 residues long. Germline lookup yields CDR1 SGHTA and CDR2 FQGTGA. V dropped 3 bases and J dropped 0; count of bases not matched to a gene: 6. The CDR3 reads CASSFTAGSSTDTQYF. The CDR3 DNA follows: TGTGCCAGCAGCTTTACAGCGGGGTCAAGCACAGATACGCAGTATTTT.

The gene calls are TRBV11-2 and TRBJ1-1; D possibly corresponds to TRBD1 (5 bases). The V gene lost 6 bases and the J gene lost 7 bases, with 12 bases spanning the gap. The germline V gene encodes CDR1 SGHAT and CDR2 FQNNGV. The CDR3 is 12 amino acids. CDR3 residues: CASSFTGGEAFF. The CDR3 region has the DNA TGTGCCAGCAGTTTTACAGGCGGTGAAGCTTTCTTT.

This clonotype turned up a few times. The V and J genes are TRBV5-1 and TRBJ2-3; D not certain. Germline CDR1 and CDR2: SGHRS and YFSETQ. This CDR3 has 14 residues. V lost 3 bases to trimming and J lost 8 bases, with 16 bases between them. The CDR3 here is CASSSPATIGTQYF. The CDR3 nucleotides read TGCGCCAGCAGCTCCCCGGCAACAATTGGTACGCAGTATTTT.

This rearrangement joins TRBV7-9 to TRBJ2-3, with TRBD1 identical over 7 bases. The germline CDR1 and CDR2 sequences are SEHNR and FQNEAQ (reference sequence). The CDR3 spans 15 residues. J lost 4 bases, V lost 5 bases, and 9 bases had no gene match. The CDR3 spells CASSRDRAGPDTQYF. For the CDR3, the DNA is TGTGCCAGCAGCCGCGACAGGGCTGGCCCAGATACGCAGTATTTT.

This clonotype occurred a few times. The rearrangement links TRBV2 to TRBJ1-1, with D unclear. The ends were cut back, 6 bases at V and 0 bases at J, with 11 bases in the middle. Germline lookup yields CDR1 SNHLY and CDR2 FYNNEI. The CDR3 runs 14 residues. The CDR3 spells CASRAHSLNTEAFF. For the CDR3, the DNA is TGTGCCAGCAGGGCGCACTCGTTGAACACTGAAGCTTTCTTT.

The chain joins TRBV6-4 to TRBJ2-2; TRBD2 might be the D (6 bases). The CDR3 totals 17 residues. Trimming stripped 0 bases from V and 4 bases from J, with 15 bases between. CDR1 and CDR2 from the germline V gene are MRHNA and SNTAGT. CDR3 coding DNA: TGTGCCAGCAGTGACTCTCGAGAGCGGGCGGCCACCGGGGAGCTGTTTTTT. Protein product: CASSDSRERAATGELFF.

The rearrangement joins TRBV29-1 to TRBJ2-1; 8 nucleotides match TRBD2. The CDR3 loop spans 14 amino acids. The germline V gene has CDR1 SQVTM and CDR2 ANQGSEA. J lost 7 bases, V lost 3 bases, and 8 bases had no gene match. CDR3: CSVDPPGGHNEQFF. As DNA, the CDR3 is TGCAGCGTTGACCCCCCGGGAGGGCATAATGAGCAGTTCTTC.

The table lists this clonotype with many counts. This chain connects TRBV5-1 to TRBJ2-1; 8 nucleotides align to TRBD2. V was pared by 4 bases and J by 3 bases, with 6 bases of the junction left unmatched. This CDR3 has 15 amino acids. In germline, CDR1 is SGHRS, CDR2 YFSETQ. CDR3 amino acids: CASSTGLAGYNEQFF. CDR3 coding DNA: TGCGCCAGCAGCACCGGACTAGCTGGCTACAATGAGCAGTTCTTC.

CDR3 sequence reads: CASSPWGGTGANVLTF. CDR3 coding DNA: TGTGCCAGCAGTCCCTGGGGGGGGACCGGGGCCAACGTCCTGACTTTC. The chain is built from TRBV27 and TRBJ2-6, with 7 bases fitting TRBD2. The CDR3 runs to 16 residues. The V segment lost 5 bases and the J segment 4 bases; nucleotides outside the gene matches: 8. Germline-derived CDR1 and CDR2 are MNHEY and SMNVEV (reference sequence).

The chain has TRBV12-5 and TRBJ2-5, with 9 bases that match TRBD1. The CDR3 has 13 residues. With V trimmed by 5 bases and J by 7 bases, 5 bases remained unmatched. CDR1 is LGHNT and CDR2 is FRNRAP in the germline V gene. In DNA, the CDR3 is TGTGCTAGTGGTCTACAGGGGGCCGGGACCCAGTACTTC. It is translated as CASGLQGAGTQYF.

This clonotype was recorded a few times. The chain recombines TRBV19 with TRBJ2-1; 10 bases are a match to TRBD2. The CDR3 is 16 amino acids. Unmatched junction bases numbered 6, after V lost 0 bases and J lost 7 bases. Germline V CDR1 and CDR2: LNHDA, SQIVND (reference sequence). CDR3 nucleotide sequence: TGTGCCAGTAGTATAGATCTAGGACTAGCGGCTAATGAGCAGTTCTTC. Amino acid sequence: CASSIDLGLAANEQFF.

In its sample, this clonotype was seen many times. The chain joins TRBV28 to TRBJ1-2, with D possibly TRBD1 on 5 matching bases. Germline V gene data show CDR1 as MDHEN and CDR2 as SYDVKM. Trimming shortened V by 7 bases and J by 4 bases, and 13 bases separated the two germline ends. This CDR3 is built from 13 residues. DNA of the CDR3: TGTGCCAGCAATCAGGGTTCCGCCTATGGCTACACCTTC. Residues: CASNQGSAYGYTF.

This clonotype came up a few times. The genes are TRBV7-8 and TRBJ2-2, with D perhaps matching TRBD2 (6 bases). This CDR3 is built from 16 residues. CDR1 and CDR2 from the germline V gene are SGHVS and FQNEAQ. The V gene lost 5 bases and the J gene lost 4 bases, with 17 bases spanning the gap. The CDR3 DNA reads TGTGCCAGCAGCCCGACCCGGGAGAGGGGCACCGGGGAGCTGTTTTTT. It translates to CASSPTRERGTGELFF.

The chain joins TRBV6-1 to TRBJ2-4, with TRBD1 identical over 7 bases. Germline V gene lookup returns CDR1 MNHNS and CDR2 SASEGT. The CDR3 is 17 amino acids. With 2 bases clipped from V and 0 bases from J, the junction kept 7 bases outside the gene matches. The CDR3 sequence is CASSETTGVLAKNIQYF. As DNA, the CDR3 is TGTGCCAGCAGTGAAACTACAGGGGTCCTAGCCAAAAACATTCAGTACTTC.

This clonotype was counted between two and nine times. This sequence joins TRBV7-6 and TRBJ2-5; tentatively, D is TRBD1 (5 bases). The CDR3 is 14 amino acids. The V and J ends lost 1 base and 0 bases respectively, with 6 bases between them. Germline V lookup: CDR1 SGHVS, CDR2 FNYEAQ. The CDR3 reads CASSLGRDQETQYF. The DNA of the CDR3 is TGTGCCAGCAGCTTAGGCAGGGACCAAGAGACCCAGTACTTC.

This clonotype was observed many times. This chain connects TRBV7-6 to TRBJ2-1; 9 nucleotides agree with TRBD1. Per the germline V gene, CDR1 is SGHVS and CDR2 is FNYEAQ. V dropped 4 bases and J dropped 6; count of bases not matched to a gene: 7. This CDR3 comprises 15 residues. The CDR3 sequence: CASSSTGQGFNEQFF. The DNA of the CDR3 is TGTGCCAGCAGCTCGACGGGACAGGGTTTCAATGAGCAGTTCTTC.

This chain connects TRBV7-9 to TRBJ2-1, with D perhaps being TRBD1 or TRBD2 (5 bases each). This CDR3 has 15 residues. V dropped 5 bases and J dropped 9 bases, with 20 bases sitting between them. CDR1 and CDR2 from the germline V gene are SEHNR and FQNEAQ (reference sequence). CDR3 sequence reads: CASSRGDGGRAEQFF. CDR3 DNA sequence: TGTGCCAGCAGCCGGGGAGATGGGGGTCGTGCTGAGCAGTTCTTC.